This passage covers 5 T cell receptor beta chains from one sample sequenced in a study of cytomegalovirus exposure and HLA in healthy donors. This PCR relied on a set of 60 Vbeta primers and 13 Jbeta primers. Clones were sequenced by immunoSEQ multiplex PCR, and TCRdb holds only the in-frame ones, with some missing. The data show about 85,000 clones, around 77% seen once. The specimen was PBMCs. The receptors originated from a boy aged 10-17 years in good health and CMV-seronegative.

The V gene is TRBV9, the J gene TRBJ2-7; D is possibly TRBD2 (7 bases). V gave up 3 bases and J gave up 5 bases, with 21 bases separating them. This CDR3 comprises 16 residues. CDR1 and CDR2 (germline): SGDLS, YYNGEE. The CDR3: CASSAGGGEGVHEQYF. CDR3 nucleotide sequence: TGTGCCAGCAGCGCTGGAGGGGGGGAAGGAGTACACGAGCAGTACTTC.

The genes are TRBV4-3 and TRBJ2-7; 8 bases line up with TRBD1. This CDR3 is 20 amino acids long. The V gene's germline CDR1 is LGHNA and CDR2 YSLEER. V lost 0 bases and J lost 0; bases outside the gene matches: 16. The CDR3 DNA sequence: TGCGCCAGCAGCCAAGAGAGGGGGATCGGACAGGGTGGGTTCTCCTACGAGCAGTACTTC. It specifies CASSQERGIGQGGFSYEQYF.

This chain's CDR3 is CASTGDRVVTEAFF. Here the CDR3 DNA reads TGTGCCAGCACCGGGGACAGGGTGGTCACTGAAGCTTTCTTT. The chain recombines TRBV7-9 with TRBJ1-1; 9 bases match TRBD1. The trim removed 7 bases at V and 4 bases at J, leaving 7 bases unmatched. The CDR3 extends over 14 amino acids. Germline-derived CDR1 and CDR2 are SEHNR and FQNEAQ (reference sequence).

Only a few counts were recorded for this clone. It is likely a read error, because the conserved phenylalanine at the end of the CDR3 is missing. The chain couples TRBV30 to TRBJ1-1; D is perhaps TRBD1 (6 bases). CDR1 and CDR2 from the germline V gene are GTSNPN and SVGIG (reference sequence). The CDR3 runs 11 residues. The V and J ends lost 4 bases and 10 bases respectively, with 13 bases between them. The CDR3 DNA sequence: TGTGCCTGGAATCGACAGGTCGGAGCTTTCCTT. Protein product: CAWNRQVGAFL.

This clone was counted only a few times. This chain connects TRBV30 to TRBJ1-6; 7 positions agree with TRBD1. The V gene's germline CDR1 is GTSNPN and CDR2 SVGIG (reference sequence). This CDR3 has 14 residues. With V trimmed by 3 bases and J by 14 bases, 13 bases remained unmatched. The chain's CDR3 is CAWSPGQPSVSLHF. DNA of the CDR3: TGTGCCTGGAGCCCGGGACAGCCGAGTGTTTCCCTCCACTTT.